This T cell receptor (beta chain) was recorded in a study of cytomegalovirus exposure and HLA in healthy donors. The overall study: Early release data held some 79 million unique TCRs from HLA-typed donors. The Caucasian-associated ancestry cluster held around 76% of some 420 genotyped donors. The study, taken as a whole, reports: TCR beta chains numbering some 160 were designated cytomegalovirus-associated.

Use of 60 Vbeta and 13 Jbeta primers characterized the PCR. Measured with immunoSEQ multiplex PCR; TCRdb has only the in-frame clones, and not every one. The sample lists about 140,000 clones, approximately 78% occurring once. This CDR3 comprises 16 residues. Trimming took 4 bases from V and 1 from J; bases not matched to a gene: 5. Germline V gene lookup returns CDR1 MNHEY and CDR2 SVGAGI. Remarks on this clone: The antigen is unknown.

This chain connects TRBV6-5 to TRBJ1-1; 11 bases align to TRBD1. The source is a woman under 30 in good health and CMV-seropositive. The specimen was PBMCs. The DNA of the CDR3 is TGTGCCAGCAGTTCCGGACAGGGGGCTGGGAACACTGAAGCTTTCTTT. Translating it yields CASSSGQGAGNTEAFF.